The text below deals with one T cell receptor (beta chain). The record originates from a study of regulatory T cells in long-lasting Graves disease. At the level of the study: Graves' patients (newly diagnosed) had been on antithyroid drugs under 3 months.

From germline, CDR1 is SNHLY and CDR2 FYNNEI. The CDR3 sequence is 14 residues long. Germline trimming cut 5 bases from V and 4 bases from J; bases unmatched to any gene: 3. With iRepertoire HTBI primers and Arm-PCR of CDR3 regions, TCR beta libraries were built. Via MiXCR, TCRdb re-called the multiplex PCR reads, giving one row per CDR3 protein. Among some 240,000 distinct CDR3 sequences listed, about 19% were seen once. Described time point: newly diagnosed GD, antithyroid drugs for less than 3 months. The TCR library used RNA extracted from PBMCs. Xi'an, China, was home to the endocrinology department that provided patients. This sample was shared with a second study, whose subject was T cells in Graves' hyperthyroidism and ophthalmopathy.

The source is a woman in her 30s with Graves disease. The chain uses TRBV2 and TRBJ2-7; 12 nucleotides match TRBD2. Sequencing used peripheral blood mononuclear cells (PBMCs), obtained at new diagnosis, from a patient treated with antithyroid drugs. Here the CDR3 DNA reads TGTGCCAGCAGTTCCGGGACTAGCGGGTACGAGCAGTACTTC. It specifies CASSSGTSGYEQYF.